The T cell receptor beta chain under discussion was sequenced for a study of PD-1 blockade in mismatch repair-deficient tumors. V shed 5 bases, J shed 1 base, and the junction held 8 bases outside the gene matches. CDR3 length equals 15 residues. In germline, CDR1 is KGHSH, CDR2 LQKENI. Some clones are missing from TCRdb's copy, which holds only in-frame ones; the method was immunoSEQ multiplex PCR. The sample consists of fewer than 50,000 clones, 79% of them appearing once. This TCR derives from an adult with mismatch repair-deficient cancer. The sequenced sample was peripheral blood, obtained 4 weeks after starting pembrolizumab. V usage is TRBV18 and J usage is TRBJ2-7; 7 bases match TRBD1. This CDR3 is CASSRQGSSSYEQYF. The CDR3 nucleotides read TGTGCCAGCTCAAGACAGGGTTCGTCTTCCTACGAGCAGTACTTC.